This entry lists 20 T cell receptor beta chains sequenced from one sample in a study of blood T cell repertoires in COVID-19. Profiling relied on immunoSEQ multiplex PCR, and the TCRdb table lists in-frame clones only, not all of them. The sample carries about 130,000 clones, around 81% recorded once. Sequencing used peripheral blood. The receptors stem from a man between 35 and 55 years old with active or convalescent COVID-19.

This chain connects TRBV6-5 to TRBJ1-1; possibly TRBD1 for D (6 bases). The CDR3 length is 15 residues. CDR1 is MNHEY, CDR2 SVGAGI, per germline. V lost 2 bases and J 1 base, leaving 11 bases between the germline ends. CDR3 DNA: TGTGCCAGCAGTTACAGGGGGGGCAAGAACACTGAAGCTTTCTTT. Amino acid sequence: CASSYRGGKNTEAFF.

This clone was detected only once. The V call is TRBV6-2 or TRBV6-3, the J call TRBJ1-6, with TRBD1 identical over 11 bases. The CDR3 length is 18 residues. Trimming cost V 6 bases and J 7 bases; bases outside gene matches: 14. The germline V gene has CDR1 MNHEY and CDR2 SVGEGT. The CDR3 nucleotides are TGTGCCAGCAGCCGCGATCCCGGGGACAGGGGGACCAATTCACCCCTCCACTTT. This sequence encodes CASSRDPGDRGTNSPLHF.

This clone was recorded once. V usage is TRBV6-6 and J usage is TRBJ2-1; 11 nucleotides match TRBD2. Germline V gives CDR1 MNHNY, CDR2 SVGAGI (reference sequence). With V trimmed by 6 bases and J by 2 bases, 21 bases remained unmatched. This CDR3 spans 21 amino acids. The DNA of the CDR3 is TGTGCCAGCAGCACCGGGGGGGCACTAGCGGGGGCCTCCGTGCCCTACAATGAGCAGTTCTTC. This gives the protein CASSTGGALAGASVPYNEQFF.

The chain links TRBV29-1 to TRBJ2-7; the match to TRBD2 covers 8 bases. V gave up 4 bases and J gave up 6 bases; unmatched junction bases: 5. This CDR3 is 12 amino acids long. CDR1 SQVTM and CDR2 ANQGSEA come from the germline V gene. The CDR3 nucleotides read TGCAGCGTTGGGCGGGGGGTTTCCGAGCAGTACTTC. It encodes CSVGRGVSEQYF.

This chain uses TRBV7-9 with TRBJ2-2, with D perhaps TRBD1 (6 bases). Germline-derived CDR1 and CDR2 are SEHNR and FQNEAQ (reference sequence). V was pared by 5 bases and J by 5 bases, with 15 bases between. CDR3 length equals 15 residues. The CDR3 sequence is CASSRHNQGTGELFF. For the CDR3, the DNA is TGTGCCAGCAGCCGACACAACCAGGGGACCGGGGAGCTGTTTTTT.

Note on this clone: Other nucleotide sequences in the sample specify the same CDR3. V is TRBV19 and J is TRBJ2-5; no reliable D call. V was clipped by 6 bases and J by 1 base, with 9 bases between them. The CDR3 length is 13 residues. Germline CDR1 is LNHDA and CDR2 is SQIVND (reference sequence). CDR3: CASSIGLQETQYF. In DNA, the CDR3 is TGTGCCAGTAGCATTGGCCTCCAAGAGACCCAGTACTTC.

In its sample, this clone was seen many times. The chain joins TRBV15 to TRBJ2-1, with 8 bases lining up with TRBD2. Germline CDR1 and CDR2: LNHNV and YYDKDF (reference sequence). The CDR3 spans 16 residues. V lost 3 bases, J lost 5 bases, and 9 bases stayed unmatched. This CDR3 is CATSSSGTRSHNEQFF. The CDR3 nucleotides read TGTGCCACCAGCAGTTCCGGGACTAGGTCCCACAATGAGCAGTTCTTC. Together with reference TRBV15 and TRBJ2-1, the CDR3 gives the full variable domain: DAMVIQNPRYQVTQFGKPVTLSCSQTLNHNVMYWYQQKSSQAPKLLFHYYDKDFNNEADTPDNFQSRRPNTSFCFLDIRSPGLGDTAMYLCATSSSGTRSHNEQFFGPGTRLTVL.

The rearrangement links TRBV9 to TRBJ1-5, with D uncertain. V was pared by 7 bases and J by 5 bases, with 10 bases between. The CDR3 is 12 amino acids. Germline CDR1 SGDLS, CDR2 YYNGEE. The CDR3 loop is CASGREDQPQHF. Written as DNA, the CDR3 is TGTGCCAGCGGTAGGGAGGATCAGCCCCAGCATTTT.

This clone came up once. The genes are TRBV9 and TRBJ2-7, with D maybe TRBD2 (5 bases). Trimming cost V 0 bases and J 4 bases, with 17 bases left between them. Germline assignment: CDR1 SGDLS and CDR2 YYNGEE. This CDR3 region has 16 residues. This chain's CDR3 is CASSVVFPRRRYEQYF. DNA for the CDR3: TGTGCCAGCAGCGTAGTTTTCCCTCGGAGGAGATACGAGCAGTACTTC.

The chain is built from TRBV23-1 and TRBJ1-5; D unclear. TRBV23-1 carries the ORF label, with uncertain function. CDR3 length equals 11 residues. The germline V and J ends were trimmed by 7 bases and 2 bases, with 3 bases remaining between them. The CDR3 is CASTCNQPQHF. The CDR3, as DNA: TGCGCCAGCACCTGCAATCAGCCCCAGCATTTT.

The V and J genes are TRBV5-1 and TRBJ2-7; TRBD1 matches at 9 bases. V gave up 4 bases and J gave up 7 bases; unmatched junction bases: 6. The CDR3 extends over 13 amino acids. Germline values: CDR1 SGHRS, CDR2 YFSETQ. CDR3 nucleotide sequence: TGCGCCAGCAGCGGGACAGGGTCCAGAGAGCAGTACTTC. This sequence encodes CASSGTGSREQYF.

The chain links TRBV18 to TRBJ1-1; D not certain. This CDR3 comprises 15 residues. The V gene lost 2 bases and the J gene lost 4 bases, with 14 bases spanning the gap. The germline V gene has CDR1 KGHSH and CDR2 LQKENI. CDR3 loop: CASSPKQLPGTEAFF. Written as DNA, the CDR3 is TGTGCCAGCTCACCAAAGCAGCTACCAGGCACTGAAGCTTTCTTT.

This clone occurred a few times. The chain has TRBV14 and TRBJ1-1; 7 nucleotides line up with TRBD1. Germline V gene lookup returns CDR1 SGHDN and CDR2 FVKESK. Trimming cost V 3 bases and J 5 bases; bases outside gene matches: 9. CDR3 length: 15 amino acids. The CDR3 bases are TGTGCCAGCAGCCAGCAGCACAAACAGGGGACTGAAGCTTTCTTT. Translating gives CASSQQHKQGTEAFF.

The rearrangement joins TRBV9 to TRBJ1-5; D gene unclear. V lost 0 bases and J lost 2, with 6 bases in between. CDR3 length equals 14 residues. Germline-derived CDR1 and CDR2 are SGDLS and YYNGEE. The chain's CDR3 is CASSVDPGNQPQHF. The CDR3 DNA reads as TGTGCCAGCAGCGTAGATCCAGGCAATCAGCCCCAGCATTTT.

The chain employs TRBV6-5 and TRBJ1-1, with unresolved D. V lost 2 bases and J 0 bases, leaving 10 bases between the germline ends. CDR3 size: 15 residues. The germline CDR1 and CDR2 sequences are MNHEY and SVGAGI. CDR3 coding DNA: TGTGCCAGCAGTTACGACACGACAATGAACACTGAAGCTTTCTTT. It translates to CASSYDTTMNTEAFF.

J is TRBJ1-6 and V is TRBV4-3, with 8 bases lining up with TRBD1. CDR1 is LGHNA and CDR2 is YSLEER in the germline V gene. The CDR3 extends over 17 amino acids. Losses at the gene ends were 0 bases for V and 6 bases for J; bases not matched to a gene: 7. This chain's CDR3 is CASSQDRRTGTNSPLHF. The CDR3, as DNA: TGCGCCAGCAGCCAAGACCGGAGGACAGGGACTAATTCACCCCTCCACTTT.

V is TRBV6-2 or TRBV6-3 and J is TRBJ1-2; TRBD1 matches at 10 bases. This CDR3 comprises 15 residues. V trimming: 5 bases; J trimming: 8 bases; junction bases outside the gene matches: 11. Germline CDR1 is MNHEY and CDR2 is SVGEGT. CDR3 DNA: TGTGCCAGCAGTCCGTCCAGGACAGGGGGGAAAGGCTACACCTTC. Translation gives CASSPSRTGGKGYTF.

In nucleotides, the CDR3 is TGCGCCAGCAGCCTAGGGGACAGTCTCACCGGGGAGCTGTTTTTT. Translating it yields CASSLGDSLTGELFF. The chain is built from TRBV5-1 and TRBJ2-2; 7 bases agree with TRBD1. The CDR3 totals 15 residues. Per germline, CDR1 SGHRS and CDR2 YFSETQ. The junction had 7 bases not matched to a gene; V was cut back by 4 bases and J by 4 bases.

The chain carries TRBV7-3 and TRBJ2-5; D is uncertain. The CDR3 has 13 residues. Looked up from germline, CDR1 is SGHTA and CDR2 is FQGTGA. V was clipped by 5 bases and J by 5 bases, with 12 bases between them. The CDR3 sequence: CASSANYMETQYF. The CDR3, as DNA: TGTGCCAGCAGCGCAAACTATATGGAGACCCAGTACTTC.

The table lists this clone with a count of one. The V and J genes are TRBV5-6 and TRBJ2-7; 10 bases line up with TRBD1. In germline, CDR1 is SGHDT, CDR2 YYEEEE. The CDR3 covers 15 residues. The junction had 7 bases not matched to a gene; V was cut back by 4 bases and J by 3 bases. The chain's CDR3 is CASSTPGQGSYEQYF. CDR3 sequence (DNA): TGTGCCAGCAGCACCCCGGGACAGGGGAGCTACGAGCAGTACTTC.